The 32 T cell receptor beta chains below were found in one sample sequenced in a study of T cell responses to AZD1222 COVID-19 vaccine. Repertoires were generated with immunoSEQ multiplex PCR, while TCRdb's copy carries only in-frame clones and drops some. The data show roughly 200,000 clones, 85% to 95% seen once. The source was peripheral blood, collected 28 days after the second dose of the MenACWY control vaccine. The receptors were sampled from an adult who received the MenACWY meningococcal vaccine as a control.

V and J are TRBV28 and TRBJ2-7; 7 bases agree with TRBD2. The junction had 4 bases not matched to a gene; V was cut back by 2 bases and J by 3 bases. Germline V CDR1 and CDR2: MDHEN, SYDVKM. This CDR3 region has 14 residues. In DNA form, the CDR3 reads TGTGCCAGCAGTTTAACGCTAGCGGACTACGAGCAGTACTTC. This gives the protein CASSLTLADYEQYF.

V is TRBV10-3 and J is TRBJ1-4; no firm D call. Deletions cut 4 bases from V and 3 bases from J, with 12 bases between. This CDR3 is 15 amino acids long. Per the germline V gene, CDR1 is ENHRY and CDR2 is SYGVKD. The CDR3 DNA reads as TGTGCCATCAGTGGCGGAGGCAGGTCTAATGAAAAACTGTTTTTT. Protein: CAISGGGRSNEKLFF.

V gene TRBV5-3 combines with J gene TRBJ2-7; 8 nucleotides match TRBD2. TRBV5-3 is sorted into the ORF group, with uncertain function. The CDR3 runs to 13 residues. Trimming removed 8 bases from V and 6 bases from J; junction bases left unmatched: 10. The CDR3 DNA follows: TGTGCCAGGACCCCGGGACTAGGACTCGAGCAGTACTTC. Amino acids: CARTPGLGLEQYF.

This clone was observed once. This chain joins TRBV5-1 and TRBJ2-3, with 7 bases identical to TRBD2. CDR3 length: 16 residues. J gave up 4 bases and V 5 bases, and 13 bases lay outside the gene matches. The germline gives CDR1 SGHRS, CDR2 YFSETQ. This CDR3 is CASRFPKSTSADTQYF. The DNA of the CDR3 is TGCGCCAGCAGATTTCCCAAATCCACTAGCGCAGATACGCAGTATTTT. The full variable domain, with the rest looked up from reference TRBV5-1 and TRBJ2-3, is KAGVTQTPRYLIKTRGQQVTLSCSPISGHRSVSWYQQTPGQGLQFLFEYFSETQRNKGNFPGRFSGRQFSNSRSEMNVSTLELGDSALYLCASRFPKSTSADTQYFGPGTRLTVL.

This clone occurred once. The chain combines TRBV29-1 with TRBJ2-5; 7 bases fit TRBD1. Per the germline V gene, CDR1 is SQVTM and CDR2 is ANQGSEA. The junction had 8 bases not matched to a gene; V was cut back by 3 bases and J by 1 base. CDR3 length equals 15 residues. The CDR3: CSVERRGQTQETQYF. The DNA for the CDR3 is TGCAGCGTTGAGCGTCGGGGACAGACCCAAGAGACCCAGTACTTC.

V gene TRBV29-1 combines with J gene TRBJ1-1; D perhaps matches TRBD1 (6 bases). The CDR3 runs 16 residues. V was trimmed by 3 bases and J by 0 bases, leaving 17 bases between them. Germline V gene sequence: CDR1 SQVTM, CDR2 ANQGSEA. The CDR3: CSVDRLGGGVNTEAFF. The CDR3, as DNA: TGCAGCGTTGATCGTTTGGGGGGCGGGGTGAACACTGAAGCTTTCTTT.

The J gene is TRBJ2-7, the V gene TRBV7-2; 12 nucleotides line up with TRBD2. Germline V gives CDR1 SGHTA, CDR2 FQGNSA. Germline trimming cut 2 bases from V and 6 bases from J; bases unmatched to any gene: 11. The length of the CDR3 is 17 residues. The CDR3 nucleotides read TGTGCCAGCAGCTTATGGGGCCTAGCGGGAGGGCTGGCCGAGCAGTACTTC. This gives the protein CASSLWGLAGGLAEQYF.

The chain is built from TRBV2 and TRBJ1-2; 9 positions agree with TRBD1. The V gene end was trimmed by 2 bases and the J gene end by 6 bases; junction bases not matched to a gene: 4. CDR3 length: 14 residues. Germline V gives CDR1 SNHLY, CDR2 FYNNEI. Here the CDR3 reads CASSEPWDRDGYTF. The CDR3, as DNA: TGTGCCAGCAGTGAACCTTGGGACAGGGATGGCTACACCTTC.

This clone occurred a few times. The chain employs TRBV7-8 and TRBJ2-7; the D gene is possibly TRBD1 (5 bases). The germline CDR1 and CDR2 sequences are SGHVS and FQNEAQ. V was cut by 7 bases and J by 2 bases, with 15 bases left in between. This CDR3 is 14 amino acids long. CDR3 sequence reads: CASTEQGGPYEQYF. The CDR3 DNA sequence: TGTGCCAGCACCGAGCAGGGCGGACCCTACGAGCAGTACTTC.

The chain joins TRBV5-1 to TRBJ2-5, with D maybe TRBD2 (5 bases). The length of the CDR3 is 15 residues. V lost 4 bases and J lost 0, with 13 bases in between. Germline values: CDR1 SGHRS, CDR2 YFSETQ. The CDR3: CASSPNGVYQETQYF. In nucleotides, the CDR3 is TGCGCCAGCAGCCCCAACGGGGTGTACCAAGAGACCCAGTACTTC.

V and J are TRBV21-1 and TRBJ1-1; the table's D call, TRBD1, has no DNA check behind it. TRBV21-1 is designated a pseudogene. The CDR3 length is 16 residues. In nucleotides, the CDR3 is TGTGCCAGCAGCAAATGTGAAAGACATCTCAACACTGAAGCTTTCTTT. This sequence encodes CASSKCERHLNTEAFF.

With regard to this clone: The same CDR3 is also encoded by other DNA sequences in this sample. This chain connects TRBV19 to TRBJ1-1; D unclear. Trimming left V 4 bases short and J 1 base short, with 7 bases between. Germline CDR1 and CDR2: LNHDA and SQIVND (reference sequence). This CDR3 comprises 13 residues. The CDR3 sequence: CASSTTRNTEAFF. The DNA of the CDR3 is TGTGCCAGTAGTACCACCAGGAACACTGAAGCTTTCTTT.

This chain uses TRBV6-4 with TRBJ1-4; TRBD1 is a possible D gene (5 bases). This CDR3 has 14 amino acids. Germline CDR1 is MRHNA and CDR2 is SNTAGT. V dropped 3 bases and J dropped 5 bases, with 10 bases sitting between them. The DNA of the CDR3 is TGTGCCAGCAGTGAAGGGACTTACAATGAAAAACTGTTTTTT. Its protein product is CASSEGTYNEKLFF.

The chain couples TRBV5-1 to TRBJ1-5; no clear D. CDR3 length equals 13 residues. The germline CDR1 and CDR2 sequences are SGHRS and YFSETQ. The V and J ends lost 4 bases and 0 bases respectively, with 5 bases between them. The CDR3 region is CASSQNSNQPQHF. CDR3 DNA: TGCGCCAGCAGCCAAAATAGCAATCAGCCCCAGCATTTT.

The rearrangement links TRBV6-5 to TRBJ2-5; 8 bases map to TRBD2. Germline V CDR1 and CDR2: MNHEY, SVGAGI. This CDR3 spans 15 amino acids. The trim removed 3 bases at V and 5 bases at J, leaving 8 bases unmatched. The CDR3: CASSYTRGVWETQYF. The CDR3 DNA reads TGTGCCAGCAGTTATACGCGGGGGGTATGGGAGACCCAGTACTTC.

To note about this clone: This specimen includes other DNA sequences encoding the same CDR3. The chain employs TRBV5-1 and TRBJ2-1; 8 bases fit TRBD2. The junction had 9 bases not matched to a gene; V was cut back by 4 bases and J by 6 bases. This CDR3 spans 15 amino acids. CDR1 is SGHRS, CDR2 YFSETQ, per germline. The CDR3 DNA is TGCGCCAGCAGCAGCGGACTAGCAGGAGGCAATGAGCAGTTCTTC. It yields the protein CASSSGLAGGNEQFF.

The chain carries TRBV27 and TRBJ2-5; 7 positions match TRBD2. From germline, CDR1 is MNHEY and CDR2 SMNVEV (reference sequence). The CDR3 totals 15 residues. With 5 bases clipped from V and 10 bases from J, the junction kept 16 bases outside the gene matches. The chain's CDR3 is CASSGGGPQVLGQYF. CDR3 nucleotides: TGTGCCAGCAGTGGGGGGGGACCCCAGGTATTGGGCCAGTACTTC.

This CDR3 is CASSVAGGGAGSLSGYTF. CDR3 DNA sequence: TGTGCCAGCAGCGTAGCGGGGGGGGGCGCCGGATCGCTTAGCGGCTACACCTTC. The chain joins TRBV9 to TRBJ1-2; TRBD1 might be the D (6 bases). The CDR3 covers 18 residues. Germline V lookup: CDR1 SGDLS, CDR2 YYNGEE. Trimming removed 0 bases at V and 8 bases at J, with 26 bases between.

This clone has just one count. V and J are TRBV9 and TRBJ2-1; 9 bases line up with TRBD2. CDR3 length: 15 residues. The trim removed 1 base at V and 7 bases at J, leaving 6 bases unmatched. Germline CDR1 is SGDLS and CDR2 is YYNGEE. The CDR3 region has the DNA TGTGCCAGCAGCGTACTAGCGGGATTCGAAAATGAGCAGTTCTTC. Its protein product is CASSVLAGFENEQFF.

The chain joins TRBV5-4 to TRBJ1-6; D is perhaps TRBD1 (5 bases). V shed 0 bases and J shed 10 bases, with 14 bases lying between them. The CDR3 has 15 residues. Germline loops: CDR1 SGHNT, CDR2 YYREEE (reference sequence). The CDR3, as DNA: TGTGCCAGCAGCTTGGTGGGGGACGGGGTATCACCCCTCCACTTT. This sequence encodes CASSLVGDGVSPLHF.

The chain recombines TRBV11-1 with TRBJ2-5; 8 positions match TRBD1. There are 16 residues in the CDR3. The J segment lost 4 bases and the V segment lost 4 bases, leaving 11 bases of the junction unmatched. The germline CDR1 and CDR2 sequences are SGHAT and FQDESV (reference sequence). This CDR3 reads CASSWNQGAPGETQYF. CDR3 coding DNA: TGTGCCAGCAGCTGGAATCAGGGGGCGCCGGGAGAGACCCAGTACTTC. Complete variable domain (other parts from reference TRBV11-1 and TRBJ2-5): EAEVAQSPRYKITEKSQAVAFWCDPISGHATLYWYRQILGQGPELLVQFQDESVVDDSQLPKDRFSAERLKGVDSTLKIQPAELGDSAMYLCASSWNQGAPGETQYFGPGTRLLVL.

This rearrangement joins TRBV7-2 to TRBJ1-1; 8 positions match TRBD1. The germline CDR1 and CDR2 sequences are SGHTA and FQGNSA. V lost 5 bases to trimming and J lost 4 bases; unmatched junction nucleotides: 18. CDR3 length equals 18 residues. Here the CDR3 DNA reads TGTGCCAGCAGCCCGACCCCCGGGACAGGCGGTAAGGGCACTGAAGCTTTCTTT. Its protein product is CASSPTPGTGGKGTEAFF.

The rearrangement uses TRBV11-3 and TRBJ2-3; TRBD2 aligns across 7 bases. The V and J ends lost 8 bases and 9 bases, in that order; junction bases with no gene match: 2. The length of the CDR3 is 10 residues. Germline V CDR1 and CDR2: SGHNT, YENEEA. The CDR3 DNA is TGTGCCAGCTCCGGGGGGACGCAGTATTTT. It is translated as CASSGGTQYF.

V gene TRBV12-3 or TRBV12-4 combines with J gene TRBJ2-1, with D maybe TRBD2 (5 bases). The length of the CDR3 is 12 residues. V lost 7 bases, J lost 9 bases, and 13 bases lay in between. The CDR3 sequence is CASTRDRGEQFF. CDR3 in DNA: TGTGCCAGCACCCGGGATCGGGGTGAGCAGTTCTTC.

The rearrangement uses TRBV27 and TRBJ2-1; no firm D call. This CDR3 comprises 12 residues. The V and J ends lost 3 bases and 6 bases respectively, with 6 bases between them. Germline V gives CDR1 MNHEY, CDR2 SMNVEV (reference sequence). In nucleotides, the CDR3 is TGTGCCAGCAGTTTCCGACGCAATGAGCAGTTCTTC. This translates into CASSFRRNEQFF.

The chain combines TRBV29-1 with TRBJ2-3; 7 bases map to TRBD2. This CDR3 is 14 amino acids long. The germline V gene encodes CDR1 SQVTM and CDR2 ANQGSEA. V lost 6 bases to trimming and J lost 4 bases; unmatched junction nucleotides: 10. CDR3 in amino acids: CSVSWGRGADTQYF. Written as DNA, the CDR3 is TGCAGCGTATCGTGGGGCCGGGGGGCAGATACGCAGTATTTT.

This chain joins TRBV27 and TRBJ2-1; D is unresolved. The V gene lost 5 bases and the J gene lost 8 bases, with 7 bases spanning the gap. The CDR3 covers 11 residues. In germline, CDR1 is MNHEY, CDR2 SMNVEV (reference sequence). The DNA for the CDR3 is TGTGCCAGCAGTGGACCGCATGAGCAGTTCTTC. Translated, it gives CASSGPHEQFF.

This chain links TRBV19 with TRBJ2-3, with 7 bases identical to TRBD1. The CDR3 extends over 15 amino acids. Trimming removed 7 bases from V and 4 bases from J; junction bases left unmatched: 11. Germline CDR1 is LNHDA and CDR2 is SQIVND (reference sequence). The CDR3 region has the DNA TGTGCCAGTAAACAAGGGGGCCCCGGAGCAGATACGCAGTATTTT. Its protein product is CASKQGGPGADTQYF.

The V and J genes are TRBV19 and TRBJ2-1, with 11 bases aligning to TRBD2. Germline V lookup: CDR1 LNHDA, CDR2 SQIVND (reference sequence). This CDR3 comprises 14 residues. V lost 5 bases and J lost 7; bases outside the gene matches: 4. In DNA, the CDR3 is TGTGCCAGTAGTTCTAGACTAGCGGGGAATGAGCAGTTCTTC. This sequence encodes CASSSRLAGNEQFF.

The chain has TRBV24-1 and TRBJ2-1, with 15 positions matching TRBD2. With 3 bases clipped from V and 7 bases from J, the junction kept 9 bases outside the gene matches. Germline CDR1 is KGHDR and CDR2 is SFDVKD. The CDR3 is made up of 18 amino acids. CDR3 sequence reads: CATSDRRTSGRALNEQFF. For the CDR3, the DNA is TGTGCCACCAGTGATCGACGGACTAGCGGGAGGGCACTTAATGAGCAGTTCTTC.

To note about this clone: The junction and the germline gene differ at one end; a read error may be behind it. For the CDR3, the DNA is TGTGCCACCAGTGATCAAGGCCAGCTCTTC. It yields the protein CATSDQGQLF. V usage is TRBV24-1 and J usage is TRBJ2-1; no firm D call. CDR3 length: 10 residues. Germline CDR1 KGHDR, CDR2 SFDVKD.

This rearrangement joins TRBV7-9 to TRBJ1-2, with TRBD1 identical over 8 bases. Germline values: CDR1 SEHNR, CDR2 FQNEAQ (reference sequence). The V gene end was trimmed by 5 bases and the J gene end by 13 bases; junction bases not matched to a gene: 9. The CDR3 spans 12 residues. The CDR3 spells CASSEPDRVATF. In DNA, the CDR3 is TGTGCCAGCAGCGAACCGGACAGGGTGGCCACCTTC.